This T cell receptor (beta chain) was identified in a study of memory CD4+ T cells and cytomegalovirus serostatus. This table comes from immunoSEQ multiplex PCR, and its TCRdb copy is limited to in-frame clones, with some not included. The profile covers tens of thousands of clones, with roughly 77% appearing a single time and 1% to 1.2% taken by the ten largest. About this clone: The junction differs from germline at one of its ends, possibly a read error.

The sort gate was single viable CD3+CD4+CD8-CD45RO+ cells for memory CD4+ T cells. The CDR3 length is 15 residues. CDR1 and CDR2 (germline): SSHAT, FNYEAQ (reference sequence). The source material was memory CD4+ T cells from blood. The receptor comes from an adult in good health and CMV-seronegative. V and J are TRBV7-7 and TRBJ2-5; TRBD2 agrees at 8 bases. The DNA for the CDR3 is TGTGCTAGCAGCTTAGGTGCGGGGGGAAAAGAGACCCAGTACTTC. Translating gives CASSLGAGGKETQYF.